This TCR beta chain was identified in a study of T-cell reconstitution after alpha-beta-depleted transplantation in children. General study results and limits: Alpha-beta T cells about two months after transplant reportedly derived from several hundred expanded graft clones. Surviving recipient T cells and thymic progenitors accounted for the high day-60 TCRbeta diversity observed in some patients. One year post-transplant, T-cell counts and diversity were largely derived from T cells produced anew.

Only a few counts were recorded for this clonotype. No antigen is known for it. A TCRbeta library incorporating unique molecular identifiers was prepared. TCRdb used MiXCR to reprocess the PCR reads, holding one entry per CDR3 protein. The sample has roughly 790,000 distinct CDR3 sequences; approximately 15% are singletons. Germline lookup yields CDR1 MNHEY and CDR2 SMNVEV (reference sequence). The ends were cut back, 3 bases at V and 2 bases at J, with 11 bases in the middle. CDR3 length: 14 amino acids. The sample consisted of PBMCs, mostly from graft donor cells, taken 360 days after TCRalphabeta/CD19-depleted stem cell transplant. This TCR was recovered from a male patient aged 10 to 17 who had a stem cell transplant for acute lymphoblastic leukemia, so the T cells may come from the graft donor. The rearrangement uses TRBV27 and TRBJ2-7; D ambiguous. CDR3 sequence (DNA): TGTGCCAGCAGTTTTGCCAGTGTGACCTACGAGCAGTACTTC. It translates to CASSFASVTYEQYF.